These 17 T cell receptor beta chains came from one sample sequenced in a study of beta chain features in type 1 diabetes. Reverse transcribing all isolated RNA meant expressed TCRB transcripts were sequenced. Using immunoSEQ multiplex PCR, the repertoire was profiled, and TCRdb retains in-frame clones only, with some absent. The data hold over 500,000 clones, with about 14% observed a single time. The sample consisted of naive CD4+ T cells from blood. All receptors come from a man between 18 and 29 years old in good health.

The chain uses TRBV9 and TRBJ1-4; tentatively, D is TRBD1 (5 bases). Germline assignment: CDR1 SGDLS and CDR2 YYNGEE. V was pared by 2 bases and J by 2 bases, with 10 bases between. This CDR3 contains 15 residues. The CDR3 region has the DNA TGTGCCAGCAGCGTCGGGGGGTTCACTAATGAAAAACTGTTTTTT. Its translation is CASSVGGFTNEKLFF.

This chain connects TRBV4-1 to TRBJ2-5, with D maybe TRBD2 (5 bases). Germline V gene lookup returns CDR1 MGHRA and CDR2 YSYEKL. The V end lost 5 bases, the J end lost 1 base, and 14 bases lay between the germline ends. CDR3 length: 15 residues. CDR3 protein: CASSKSRGPQETQYF. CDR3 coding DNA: TGCGCCAGCAGCAAAAGTCGGGGTCCCCAAGAGACCCAGTACTTC.

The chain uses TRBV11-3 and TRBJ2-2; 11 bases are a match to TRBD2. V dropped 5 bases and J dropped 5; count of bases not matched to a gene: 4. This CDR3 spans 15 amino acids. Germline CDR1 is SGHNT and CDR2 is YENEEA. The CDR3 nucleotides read TGTGCCAGCAGCACTAGCGGGAGTGATACCGGGGAGCTGTTTTTT. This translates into CASSTSGSDTGELFF.

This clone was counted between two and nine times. The CDR3 spells CASGRGGTYNEQFF. In DNA, the CDR3 is TGCGCCAGCGGTCGCGGGGGTACCTACAATGAGCAGTTCTTC. The genes are TRBV5-1 and TRBJ2-1, with 7 bases that match TRBD2. This CDR3 is 14 amino acids long. The germline V gene has CDR1 SGHRS and CDR2 YFSETQ. V lost 7 bases, J lost 2 bases, and 6 bases stayed unmatched. Full variable domain (missing parts from reference TRBV5-1 and TRBJ2-1): KAGVTQTPRYLIKTRGQQVTLSCSPISGHRSVSWYQQTPGQGLQFLFEYFSETQRNKGNFPGRFSGRQFSNSRSEMNVSTLELGDSALYLCASGRGGTYNEQFFGPGTRLTVL.

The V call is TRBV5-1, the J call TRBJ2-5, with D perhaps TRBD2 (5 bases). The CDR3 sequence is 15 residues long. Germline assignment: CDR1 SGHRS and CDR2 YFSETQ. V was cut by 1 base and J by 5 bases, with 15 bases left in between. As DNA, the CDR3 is TGCGCCAGCAGCTTGTCGGCTAGCAAAACTGAGACCCAGTACTTC. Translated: CASSLSASKTETQYF.

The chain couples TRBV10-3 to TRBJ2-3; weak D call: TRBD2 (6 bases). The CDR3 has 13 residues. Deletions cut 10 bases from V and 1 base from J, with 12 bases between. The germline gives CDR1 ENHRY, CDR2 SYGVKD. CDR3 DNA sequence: TGTGCCACCACGGGGGACGGCACAGATACGCAGTATTTT. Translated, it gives CATTGDGTDTQYF.

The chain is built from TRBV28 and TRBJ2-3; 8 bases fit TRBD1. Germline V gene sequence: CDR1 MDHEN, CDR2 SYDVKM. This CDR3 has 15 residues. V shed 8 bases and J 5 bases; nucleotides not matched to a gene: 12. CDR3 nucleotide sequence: TGTGCCAGCCTTCCAGGGGGCGTGAGTAAAGATACGCAGTATTTT. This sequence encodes CASLPGGVSKDTQYF.

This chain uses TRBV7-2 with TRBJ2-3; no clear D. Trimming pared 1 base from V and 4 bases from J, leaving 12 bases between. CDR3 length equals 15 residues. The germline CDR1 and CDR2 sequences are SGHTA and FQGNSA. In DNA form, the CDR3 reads TGTGCCAGCAGCTTAGTGGGCAGGCATGCAGATACGCAGTATTTT. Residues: CASSLVGRHADTQYF. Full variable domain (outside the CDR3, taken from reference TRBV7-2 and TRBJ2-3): GAGVSQSPSNKVTEKGKDVELRCDPISGHTALYWYRQSLGQGLEFLIYFQGNSAPDKSGLPSDRFSAERTGGSVSTLTIQRTQQEDSAVYLCASSLVGRHADTQYFGPGTRLTVL.

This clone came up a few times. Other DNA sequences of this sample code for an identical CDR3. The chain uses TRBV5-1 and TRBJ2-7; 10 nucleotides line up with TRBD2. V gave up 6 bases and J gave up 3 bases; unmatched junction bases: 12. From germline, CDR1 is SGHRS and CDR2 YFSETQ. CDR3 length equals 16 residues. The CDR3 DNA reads TGCGCCAGCACCCTCCTAGCGGGGGCCGACAACTACGAGCAGTACTTC. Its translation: CASTLLAGADNYEQYF.

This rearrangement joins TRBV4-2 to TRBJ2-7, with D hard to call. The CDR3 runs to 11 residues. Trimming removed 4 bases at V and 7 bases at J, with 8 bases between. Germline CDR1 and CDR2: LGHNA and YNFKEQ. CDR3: CASSRGWEQYF. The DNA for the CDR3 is TGTGCCAGCAGCCGGGGTTGGGAGCAGTACTTC.

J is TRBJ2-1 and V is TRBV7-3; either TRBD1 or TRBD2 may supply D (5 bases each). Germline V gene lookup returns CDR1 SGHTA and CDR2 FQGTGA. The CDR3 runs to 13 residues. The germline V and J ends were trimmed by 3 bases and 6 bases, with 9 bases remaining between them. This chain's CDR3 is CASSFTGPNEQFF. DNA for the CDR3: TGTGCCAGCAGCTTCACGGGACCCAATGAGCAGTTCTTC.

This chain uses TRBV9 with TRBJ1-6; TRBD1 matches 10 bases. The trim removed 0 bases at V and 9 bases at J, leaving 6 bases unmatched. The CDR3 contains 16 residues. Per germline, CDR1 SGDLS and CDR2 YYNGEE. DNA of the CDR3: TGTGCCAGCAGCGTAGAGGGACAGGGGCACCGTTCACCCCTCCACTTT. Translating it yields CASSVEGQGHRSPLHF.

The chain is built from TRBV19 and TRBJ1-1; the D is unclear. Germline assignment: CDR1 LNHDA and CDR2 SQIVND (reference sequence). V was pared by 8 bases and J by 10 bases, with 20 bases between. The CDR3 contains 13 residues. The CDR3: CASHDTPTIGAFF. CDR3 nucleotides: TGTGCCAGTCATGACACCCCAACGATCGGAGCTTTCTTT.

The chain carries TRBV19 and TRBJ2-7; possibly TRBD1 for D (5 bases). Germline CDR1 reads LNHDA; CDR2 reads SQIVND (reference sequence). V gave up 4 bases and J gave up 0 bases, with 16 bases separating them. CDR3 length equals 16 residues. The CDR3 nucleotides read TGTGCCAGTAGTAGGCCCCTACAGGCGGTCTCCTACGAGCAGTACTTC. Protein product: CASSRPLQAVSYEQYF. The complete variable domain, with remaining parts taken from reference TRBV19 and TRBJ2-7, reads DGGITQSPKYLFRKEGQNVTLSCEQNLNHDAMYWYRQDPGQGLRLIYYSQIVNDFQKGDIAEGYSVSREKKESFPLTVTSAQKNPTAFYLCASSRPLQAVSYEQYFGPGTRLTVT.

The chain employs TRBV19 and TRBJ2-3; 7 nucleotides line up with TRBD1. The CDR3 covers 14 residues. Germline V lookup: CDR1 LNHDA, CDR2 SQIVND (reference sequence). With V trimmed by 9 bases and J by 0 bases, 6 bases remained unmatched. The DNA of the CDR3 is TGTGCCAGCTACCCAGGGGGAAGCACAGATACGCAGTATTTT. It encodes CASYPGGSTDTQYF. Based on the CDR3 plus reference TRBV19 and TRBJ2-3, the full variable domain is DGGITQSPKYLFRKEGQNVTLSCEQNLNHDAMYWYRQDPGQGLRLIYYSQIVNDFQKGDIAEGYSVSREKKESFPLTVTSAQKNPTAFYLCASYPGGSTDTQYFGPGTRLTVL.

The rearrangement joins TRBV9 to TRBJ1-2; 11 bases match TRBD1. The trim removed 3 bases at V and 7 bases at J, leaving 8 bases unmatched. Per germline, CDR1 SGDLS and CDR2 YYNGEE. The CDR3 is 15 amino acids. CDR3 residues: CASSATPGQGVGYTF. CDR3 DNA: TGTGCCAGCAGCGCCACTCCGGGACAGGGGGTTGGCTACACCTTC.

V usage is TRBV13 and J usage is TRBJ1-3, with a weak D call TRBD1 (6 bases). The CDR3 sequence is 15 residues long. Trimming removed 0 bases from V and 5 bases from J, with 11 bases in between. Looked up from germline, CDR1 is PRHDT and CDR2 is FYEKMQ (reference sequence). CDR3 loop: CASSLGGGIRNTIYF. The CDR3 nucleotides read TGTGCCAGCAGCTTAGGAGGGGGTATTAGAAACACCATATATTTT.